This T cell receptor beta chain comes out of a study of shared clonotypes between healthy human individuals. Broader study findings: Sequencing depth was expected to influence donor clonotype sharing.

Naivety among CD8 cells was defined by CD45RO negativity and positive CCR7 selection, thereby excluding terminally differentiated effector memory CD45RA+ cells. In germline, CDR1 is SGHRS, CDR2 YFSETQ. The CDR3 runs to 16 residues. V dropped 2 bases and J dropped 3 bases, with 17 bases sitting between them. Data came from immunoSEQ multiplex PCR; TCRdb stores just in-frame clones and leaves some out. The table shows some 630,000 clones, with 95% to 97% occurring only once. Regarding this clone: Its antigen is currently unknown.

This clonotype was obtained from a woman aged 25 to 39 in good health. V and J are TRBV5-1 and TRBJ1-1; D might be TRBD1 (5 bases). The sequenced sample was naive CD8+ T cells sorted from blood. The CDR3, as DNA: TGCGCCAGCAGCTTTGTCGGGGGGGTCGCGGACACTGAAGCTTTCTTT. It yields the protein CASSFVGGVADTEAFF.